This TCR beta chain is from a study of blood T cell repertoires in COVID-19. About the study: T cells, B-cell-depleted T cells, or PBMCs provided the cDNA or gDNA that served as material.

Profiled with immunoSEQ multiplex PCR; TCRdb holds only in-frame clones, not every one. The sample carries 290,000 or so clones, around 90% recorded once. The V gene end was trimmed by 4 bases and the J gene end by 4 bases; junction bases not matched to a gene: 4. Germline V gives CDR1 MGHRA, CDR2 YSYEKL. The CDR3 is 17 amino acids. This receptor was taken from a man between 65 and 80 years old with acute or convalescent COVID-19. Sequenced: peripheral blood. The chain combines TRBV4-1 with TRBJ2-2, with 15 bases matching TRBD2. The CDR3 region is CASSLGLAGGPTGELFF. The CDR3 DNA sequence: TGCGCCAGCAGCCTCGGACTAGCGGGGGGGCCCACCGGGGAGCTGTTTTTT.